One sample yielded the 27 T cell receptor beta chains listed below, sequenced in a study of Graves' ophthalmopathy and Graves' hyperthyroidism. The sequenced template was RNA, covering the TCR beta CDR3 region. After a first-round RT-PCR with HTBI primers, a second-round multiplex PCR was run. MiXCR, applied by TCRdb to the multiplex PCR reads, yields one record per CDR3 protein. Among just over 400,000 distinct CDR3 sequences listed, 21% were seen once. Material: peripheral blood. Source of these receptors: a woman between 18 and 30 years old with stable Graves' hyperthyroidism.

This clonotype was counted at least ten times. The V gene is TRBV18, the J gene TRBJ2-7, with 8 positions matching TRBD1. Losses at the gene ends were 4 bases for V and 3 bases for J; bases not matched to a gene: 11. Germline loops: CDR1 KGHSH, CDR2 LQKENI. The CDR3 consists of 16 residues. CDR3 in DNA: TGTGCCAGCTCACTTGGACAGGGCCCCCTGGGCTACGAGCAGTACTTC. Its protein product is CASSLGQGPLGYEQYF.

This clonotype showed up many times. An end of the junction differs from the germline gene, which may be a read error. The chain combines TRBV4-1 with TRBJ1-3; D unresolved. Germline V lookup: CDR1 MGHRA, CDR2 YSYEKL. This CDR3 spans 16 amino acids. The CDR3 DNA follows: TGCGCCGGCAGCCATCAGTCGGGCGACGCTGGAAACACCATATATTTT. Translation: CAGSHQSGDAGNTIYF.

The table lists this clonotype with many counts. Here the CDR3 reads CASSPGGLAGVGEQYF. CDR3 DNA sequence: TGTGCCAGCAGCCCCGGGGGACTAGCGGGAGTGGGGGAGCAGTACTTC. V is TRBV28 and J is TRBJ2-7, with TRBD2 matching over 14 bases. Trimming cost V 6 bases and J 7 bases; bases outside gene matches: 11. The germline V gene encodes CDR1 MDHEN and CDR2 SYDVKM. The CDR3 is made up of 16 amino acids.

This clonotype was seen at least ten times. A much larger clone sits a single nucleotide away, making a read error possible. This CDR3 fails to terminate in the conserved phenylalanine or tryptophan, so it likely reflects a read error. V is TRBV6-4 and J is TRBJ1-1; perhaps TRBD1 as D (5 bases). Germline V gene data show CDR1 as MRHNA and CDR2 as SNTAGT. This CDR3 contains 13 residues. The chain's CDR3 is CANSDRENTEAFL. CDR3 DNA sequence: TGTGCCAACAGTGACAGAGAGAACACTGAAGCTTTCCTT.

This clonotype appeared many times. J is TRBJ1-2 and V is TRBV30; D is uncertain. Germline CDR1 reads GTSNPN; CDR2 reads SVGIG (reference sequence). The length of the CDR3 is 12 residues. With 2 bases removed from V and 1 base from J, the gap between germline ends came to 5 bases. CDR3 nucleotide sequence: TGTGCCTGGAGTTTGAGTAACTATGGCTACACCTTC. Protein product: CAWSLSNYGYTF.

The rearrangement uses TRBV4-1 and TRBJ1-6, with D uncertain. The germline V gene has CDR1 MGHRA and CDR2 YSYEKL. This CDR3 has 16 residues. Trimming removed 1 base at V and 6 bases at J, with 13 bases between. The CDR3 DNA is TGCGCCAGCAGCCAAGTATGGGGAAAGGGTAATTCACCCCTCCACTTT. Translation gives CASSQVWGKGNSPLHF.

This clonotype occurred many times. The rearrangement uses TRBV24-1 and TRBJ1-1; no reliable D call. The germline V and J ends were trimmed by 7 bases and 8 bases, with 13 bases remaining between them. The CDR3 is 12 amino acids. The germline gives CDR1 KGHDR, CDR2 SFDVKD. The CDR3 here is CATRSPAGEAFF. CDR3 sequence (DNA): TGTGCCACCAGGTCTCCTGCAGGAGAAGCTTTCTTT.

This clonotype was observed a few times. The V and J genes are TRBV19 and TRBJ1-1; D is uncertain. This CDR3 region has 12 residues. CDR1 is LNHDA, CDR2 SQIVND, per germline (reference sequence). Deletions cut 7 bases from V and 4 bases from J, with 10 bases between. As DNA, the CDR3 is TGTGCCAGTATGAGGGAACTCACTGAAGCTTTCTTT. This sequence encodes CASMRELTEAFF.

This clonotype has at least ten counts. This chain connects TRBV25-1 to TRBJ2-7; D uncertain. The CDR3 sequence is 13 residues long. Germline V CDR1 and CDR2: MGHDK, SYGVNS. V was shortened by 3 bases and J by 2 bases, with 8 bases between the two germline ends. The CDR3 sequence: CASSDTRPYEQYF. The CDR3 bases are TGTGCCAGCAGTGACACCCGGCCCTACGAGCAGTACTTC.

V gene TRBV6-1 combines with J gene TRBJ1-5, with 7 bases lining up with TRBD1. Trimming took 8 bases from V and 0 from J; bases not matched to a gene: 7. This CDR3 has 15 amino acids. Germline CDR1 and CDR2: MNHNS and SASEGT. The CDR3 bases are TGTGCCAGCGGACGCACAGGGGTTAGCAATCAGCCCCAGCATTTT. Translating it yields CASGRTGVSNQPQHF.

This clonotype was seen at least ten times. V gene TRBV10-3 combines with J gene TRBJ1-1; no reliable D call. Germline V CDR1 and CDR2: ENHRY, SYGVKD. CDR3 size: 12 residues. Trimming left V 10 bases short and J 3 bases short, with 12 bases between. Here the CDR3 DNA reads TGTGCCACCCACGGGGTGGACACTGAAGCTTTCTTT. Amino acids: CATHGVDTEAFF.

This clonotype has ten or more counts. This chain links TRBV6-1 with TRBJ2-5; no firm D call. This CDR3 has 13 amino acids. Trimming left V 7 bases short and J 1 base short, with 10 bases between. Germline V gives CDR1 MNHNS, CDR2 SASEGT. CDR3 amino acids: CASNGQAQETQYF. The CDR3 DNA is TGTGCCAGCAATGGGCAGGCCCAAGAGACCCAGTACTTC.

V gene TRBV7-9 combines with J gene TRBJ2-7, with D perhaps TRBD1 or TRBD2 (5 bases each). V dropped 8 bases and J dropped 3 bases, with 20 bases sitting between them. Germline V gene data show CDR1 as SEHNR and CDR2 as FQNEAQ (reference sequence). The length of the CDR3 is 15 residues. The chain's CDR3 is CASGGSQGRYYEQYF. The CDR3 region has the DNA TGTGCCAGCGGTGGGAGTCAGGGTAGATACTACGAGCAGTACTTC.

This clonotype was seen repeatedly, ten times or more. This chain uses TRBV11-2 with TRBJ2-7, with D possibly TRBD2 on 6 matching bases. V was pared by 1 base and J by 2 bases, with 15 bases between. CDR1 is SGHAT, CDR2 FQNNGV, per germline. This CDR3 is built from 16 residues. DNA for the CDR3: TGTGCCAGCAGCTTAGGAGTAGGACTACAGACCTACGAGCAGTACTTC. Translation: CASSLGVGLQTYEQYF.

As regards this clonotype: One base away lies a much larger clone, so this may be a sequencing read error. The genes are TRBV6-1 and TRBJ2-5; D assignment may be TRBD1 or TRBD2 (5 bases each). The germline V and J ends were trimmed by 7 bases and 7 bases, with 25 bases remaining between them. The CDR3 covers 16 residues. Looked up from germline, CDR1 is MNHNS and CDR2 is SASEGT. CDR3 loop: CASNQLGAWGGATQYF. The CDR3 DNA reads as TGTGCCAGCAACCAACTAGGGGCGTGGGGTGGTGCGACCCAGTACTTC.

The chain couples TRBV6-1 to TRBJ1-1, with D possibly matching TRBD1 (5 bases). The germline V gene encodes CDR1 MNHNS and CDR2 SASEGT. The length of the CDR3 is 15 residues. Trimming removed 2 bases from V and 4 bases from J, with 14 bases in between. CDR3 sequence: CASSEQKSGSTEAFF. The CDR3 bases are TGTGCCAGCAGTGAACAGAAGTCAGGGAGCACTGAAGCTTTCTTT.

This clonotype has a count of ten or more. This sequence joins TRBV28 and TRBJ2-5; 10 bases line up with TRBD2. Germline lookup yields CDR1 MDHEN and CDR2 SYDVKM. The CDR3 runs 14 residues. The V segment lost 7 bases and the J segment 1 base; nucleotides outside the gene matches: 3. This CDR3 reads CASIRTSGQETQYF. The CDR3 DNA reads TGTGCCAGCATCCGGACTAGCGGCCAAGAGACCCAGTACTTC.

In its sample, this clonotype was seen many times. J is TRBJ2-7 and V is TRBV7-8; 9 bases agree with TRBD1. Unmatched junction bases numbered 12, after V lost 4 bases and J lost 5 bases. Germline V CDR1 and CDR2: SGHVS, FQNEAQ. The CDR3 has 16 amino acids. The CDR3 loop is CASSSTGGKRLHEQYF. As DNA, the CDR3 is TGTGCCAGCAGCTCCACAGGGGGCAAAAGACTCCACGAGCAGTACTTC.

The chain couples TRBV7-2 to TRBJ2-5, with D uncertain. V lost 3 bases, J lost 3 bases, and 11 bases lay in between. CDR1 is SGHTA, CDR2 FQGNSA, per germline. This CDR3 contains 14 residues. The CDR3 DNA reads TGTGCCAGCAGCTTCCCAGGACGGGAAGAGACCCAGTACTTC. As protein: CASSFPGREETQYF.

V and J are TRBV28 and TRBJ2-6; no definite D call. The CDR3 consists of 17 residues. Germline lookup yields CDR1 MDHEN and CDR2 SYDVKM. Trimming cost V 5 bases and J 0 bases, with 14 bases left between them. The CDR3 spells CASSKGASSSGANVLTF. The CDR3 bases are TGTGCCAGCAGTAAGGGCGCGTCCAGCTCTGGGGCCAACGTCCTGACTTTC. Filled out from reference TRBV28 and TRBJ2-6, the complete variable domain reads DVKVTQSSRYLVKRTGEKVFLECVQDMDHENMFWYRQDPGLGLRLIYFSYDVKMKEKGDIPEGYSVSREKKERFSLILESASTNQTSMYLCASSKGASSSGANVLTFGAGSRLTVL.

There are many counts of this clonotype. The chain carries TRBV28 and TRBJ2-7; TRBD2 aligns across 8 bases. This CDR3 contains 15 residues. Trimming removed 5 bases from V and 3 bases from J; junction bases left unmatched: 9. Germline CDR1 is MDHEN and CDR2 is SYDVKM. This chain's CDR3 is CASSPRRGVGYEQYF. In nucleotides, the CDR3 is TGTGCCAGCAGTCCCCGGCGGGGGGTTGGCTACGAGCAGTACTTC.

As to this clonotype: A much larger clonotype is one base distant, so this may be a read error. The chain couples TRBV6-1 to TRBJ1-5; no clear D gene. CDR1 is MNHNS and CDR2 is SASEGT in the germline V gene. The CDR3 has 15 amino acids. In DNA form, the CDR3 reads TGTGCCAGCAGTCCGACGACATTCAGCAATCAGTCCCAGCATTTT. It is translated as CASSPTTFSNQSQHF.

This clonotype was seen repeatedly, ten times or more. The chain uses TRBV20-1 and TRBJ2-2, with TRBD2 matching 12 bases. CDR3 length: 14 amino acids. Unmatched junction bases numbered 4, after V lost 4 bases and J lost 7 bases. Germline V CDR1 and CDR2: DFQATT, SNEGSKA (reference sequence). CDR3 nucleotide sequence: TGCAGTGCTAAAGGACTAGCGGGACACGGGGAGCTGTTTTTT. Translating it yields CSAKGLAGHGELFF.

The V and J genes are TRBV11-2 and TRBJ2-2; 8 bases are shared with TRBD1. The CDR3 runs 15 residues. The junction had 3 bases not matched to a gene; V was cut back by 3 bases and J by 3 bases. Germline V CDR1 and CDR2: SGHAT, FQNNGV. The CDR3 sequence is CASSFAGGDTGELFF. The CDR3 coding sequence is TGTGCCAGCAGCTTTGCAGGGGGCGACACCGGGGAGCTGTTTTTT.

This clonotype was found many times. The chain carries TRBV5-4 and TRBJ1-3; no definite D call. The CDR3 contains 15 residues. Germline-derived CDR1 and CDR2 are SGHNT and YYREEE (reference sequence). V dropped 0 bases and J dropped 0 bases, with 7 bases sitting between them. The CDR3 loop is CASSLGAYSGNTIYF. The DNA for the CDR3 is TGTGCCAGCAGCTTGGGGGCCTACTCTGGAAACACCATATATTTT.

This clonotype was found many times. CDR3 in DNA: TGTGCCAGCAGTTTTACTAGCGGGGCCTCCTACGAGCAGTACTTC. It is translated as CASSFTSGASYEQYF. The chain employs TRBV5-4 and TRBJ2-7; TRBD2 agrees at 10 bases. This CDR3 region has 15 residues. With 5 bases clipped from V and 0 bases from J, the junction kept 5 bases outside the gene matches. Germline V gene data show CDR1 as SGHNT and CDR2 as YYREEE (reference sequence). Full variable domain (rest looked up from reference TRBV5-4 and TRBJ2-7): ETGVTQSPTHLIKTRGQQVTLRCSSQSGHNTVSWYQQALGQGPQFIFQYYREEENGRGNFPPRFSGLQFPNYSSELNVNALELDDSALYLCASSFTSGASYEQYFGPGTRLTVT.

This clonotype occurred many times. A much larger clone differs by one base, so this may be a read error. Here the CDR3 DNA reads TGTGCCGGCAGTTTGGCAGGAGAATATGGCTACACCTTC. It translates to CAGSLAGEYGYTF. The chain joins TRBV28 to TRBJ1-2; D is uncertain. The CDR3 contains 13 residues. The germline gives CDR1 MDHEN, CDR2 SYDVKM.